The next 28 T cell receptor beta chains were all read from a single sample in a study of CD8+CD57+ T cells in acquired aplastic anemia. For CDR3 and TCR beta VDJ profiling, genomic DNA was the template used. TCRdb processed the reads anew with MiXCR; each CDR3 protein has one entry. The sample consists of about 160,000 distinct CDR3 sequences, more than 45% of them appearing once. Patients who underwent sequencing had shown CD8+CD57+ cell expansion by flow cytometry. Sample: sorted CD4+, CD8+, or CD8+CD57+ T cells (not recorded which) from PBMCs. The receptors originated from a human donor with aplastic anemia.

The rearrangement uses TRBV18 and TRBJ1-5; TRBD1 matches at 9 bases. CDR1 is KGHSH and CDR2 is LQKENI in the germline V gene. V lost 1 base and J lost 2; bases outside the gene matches: 6. The CDR3 is 17 residues long. The CDR3 reads CASSPRDRASGNQPQHF. The CDR3 bases are TGTGCCAGCTCACCACGGGACAGGGCGAGCGGCAATCAGCCCCAGCATTTT.

As to this clonotype: This may be a read error: a much more frequent sequence differs by one nucleotide. The CDR3 DNA reads as TGTGCCAGCAGCTTGGACCCGGGACGGGGGAATGAAAAACTGTTTTTT. Encoded protein: CASSLDPGRGNEKLFF. The gene calls are TRBV11-1 and TRBJ1-4; weak D call: TRBD1 (5 bases). Germline V gene sequence: CDR1 SGHAT, CDR2 FQDESV (reference sequence). V was cut by 3 bases and J by 5 bases, with 16 bases left in between. This CDR3 is 16 amino acids long.

Many counts were recorded for this clonotype. This chain connects TRBV5-1 to TRBJ1-5; D remains ambiguous. Trimming cost V 2 bases and J 4 bases, with 7 bases left between them. The CDR3 runs to 13 residues. Germline CDR1 SGHRS, CDR2 YFSETQ. The CDR3 region has the DNA TGCGCCAGCAGCTTAGGTACGAATCAGCCCCAGCATTTT. It translates to CASSLGTNQPQHF.

This chain connects TRBV11-2 to TRBJ2-3, with D unresolved. The CDR3 totals 15 residues. From germline, CDR1 is SGHAT and CDR2 FQNNGV. V shed 8 bases and J shed 0 bases, with 15 bases lying between them. The CDR3 region is CASGRPRSSTDTQYF. The CDR3 DNA reads as TGTGCCAGCGGCAGGCCACGCTCTAGCACAGATACGCAGTATTTT.

The rearrangement links TRBV7-3 to TRBJ2-6; the D is unclear. V shed 3 bases and J shed 0 bases, with 6 bases lying between them. The CDR3 is 15 residues long. The germline gives CDR1 SGHTA, CDR2 FQGTGA. The CDR3 DNA follows: TGTGCCAGCAGCTTGACCCTCTCTGGGGCCAACGTCCTGACTTTC. This translates into CASSLTLSGANVLTF.

This clonotype was found many times. In DNA, the CDR3 is TGTGCCAGCAGTGACGGCGGCGGCGGGGAGCTGTTTTTT. Encoded protein: CASSDGGGGELFF. This chain uses TRBV6-4 with TRBJ2-2; D ambiguous. Germline CDR1 MRHNA, CDR2 SNTAGT. CDR3 length: 13 amino acids. Trimming cost V 2 bases and J 7 bases, with 8 bases left between them.

This clonotype was detected ten times or more. J is TRBJ2-1 and V is TRBV19, with D perhaps TRBD2 (6 bases). Germline CDR1 is LNHDA and CDR2 is SQIVND (reference sequence). The CDR3 is 16 residues long. Trimming took off 0 bases at V and 0 bases at J, with 9 bases between the two ends. This CDR3 reads CASSIDGSLSYNEQFF. The CDR3 DNA reads as TGTGCCAGTAGTATAGACGGGAGCCTCTCCTACAATGAGCAGTTCTTC.

This chain links TRBV4-1 with TRBJ2-4; TRBD2 matches at 10 bases. This CDR3 has 18 residues. Trimming cost V 6 bases and J 0 bases; bases outside gene matches: 11. Germline V gene lookup returns CDR1 MGHRA and CDR2 YSYEKL. The CDR3 sequence is CASSHGLAGELAKNIQYF. Written as DNA, the CDR3 is TGCGCCAGCAGTCATGGCCTAGCGGGGGAGCTAGCCAAAAACATTCAGTACTTC.

The genes are TRBV4-3 and TRBJ1-1; tentative D call: TRBD1 (5 bases). The CDR3 is made up of 14 amino acids. Per the germline V gene, CDR1 is LGHNA and CDR2 is YSLEER. Trimming removed 4 bases at V and 1 base at J, with 10 bases between. The CDR3: CASSPRDWNTEAFF. The CDR3 region has the DNA TGCGCCAGCAGCCCGCGGGACTGGAACACTGAAGCTTTCTTT.

This clonotype was found once. V usage is TRBV20-1 and J usage is TRBJ2-5, with D possibly matching TRBD2 (5 bases). The CDR3 totals 14 residues. CDR1 is DFQATT and CDR2 is SNEGSKA in the germline V gene (reference sequence). The V and J ends lost 3 bases and 3 bases respectively, with 14 bases between them. The CDR3 region has the DNA TGCAGTGCTAGGACGACTATCTCCAAAGAGACCCAGTACTTC. It specifies CSARTTISKETQYF.

The rearrangement joins TRBV7-4 to TRBJ2-7; no clear D. The germline gives CDR1 SGHVT, CDR2 SQSDAQ. Trimming cost V 2 bases and J 4 bases, with 21 bases left between them. The CDR3 is 17 amino acids. CDR3 sequence reads: CASSLPRKVQHPYEQYF. The CDR3, as DNA: TGTGCCAGCAGCTTACCCCGCAAGGTGCAACACCCTTACGAGCAGTACTTC.

The table lists this clonotype with many counts. The chain couples TRBV6-1 to TRBJ1-1; TRBD1 matches 7 bases. Germline V gene data show CDR1 as MNHNS and CDR2 as SASEGT. The V and J ends lost 7 bases and 1 base, in that order; junction bases with no gene match: 6. The CDR3 has 14 amino acids. The CDR3: CASTEGQSNTEAFF. The CDR3 DNA reads as TGTGCCAGCACCGAGGGACAGTCGAACACTGAAGCTTTCTTT.

There are many counts of this clonotype. The rearrangement uses TRBV20-1 and TRBJ2-3; D gene unclear. V lost 3 bases and J lost 3, with 7 bases in between. There are 12 residues in the CDR3. Germline V gives CDR1 DFQATT, CDR2 SNEGSKA (reference sequence). CDR3 nucleotides: TGCAGTGCTAGTATGGCTACAGATACGCAGTATTTT. Translated: CSASMATDTQYF.

This clonotype showed up just once. The rearrangement joins TRBV9 to TRBJ2-3; D gene unclear. CDR3 length: 12 residues. The V end was cut by 2 bases, the J end by 6 bases, with 7 bases between. CDR1 is SGDLS and CDR2 is YYNGEE in the germline V gene. CDR3 protein: CASSVSVDTQYF. CDR3 DNA: TGTGCCAGCAGCGTTTCCGTGGATACGCAGTATTTT.

CDR3 in DNA: TGTGCCAGCAGGCCGTGTGGCTACACCTTC. Amino acid sequence: CASRPCGYTF. The chain joins TRBV9 to TRBJ1-2; D is unclear. V lost 5 bases, J lost 7 bases, and 6 bases lay in between. This CDR3 has 10 residues. Germline values: CDR1 SGDLS, CDR2 YYNGEE.

The rearrangement uses TRBV20-1 and TRBJ1-3; D is perhaps TRBD1 (5 bases). V gave up 1 base and J gave up 8 bases, with 12 bases separating them. The germline gives CDR1 DFQATT, CDR2 SNEGSKA (reference sequence). The CDR3 loop spans 13 amino acids. CDR3 loop: CSARGAGKDTIYF. In DNA, the CDR3 is TGCAGTGCTAGAGGGGCAGGGAAAGACACCATATATTTT.

This clonotype was observed a handful of times. CDR3 loop: CASSSPDARSNQPQHF. The CDR3 DNA reads TGTGCCAGCAGTTCTCCGGACGCAAGGAGCAATCAGCCCCAGCATTTT. The V call is TRBV28, the J call TRBJ1-5; D call uncertain. Germline values: CDR1 MDHEN, CDR2 SYDVKM. CDR3 length: 16 residues. With 4 bases removed from V and 1 base from J, the gap between germline ends came to 14 bases.

In its sample, this clonotype was seen a few times. The rearrangement joins TRBV9 to TRBJ1-2; tentative D call: TRBD1 (6 bases). This CDR3 region has 14 residues. V was trimmed by 5 bases and J by 1 base, leaving 12 bases between them. Germline CDR1 and CDR2: SGDLS and YYNGEE. The CDR3 sequence is CASRRTEFNYGYTF. The CDR3 coding sequence is TGTGCCAGCAGACGGACAGAGTTTAACTATGGCTACACCTTC.

This clonotype was observed many times. The chain carries TRBV9 and TRBJ1-6, with D unresolved. The CDR3 length is 12 residues. Trimming left V 6 bases short and J 7 bases short, with 8 bases between. Germline V CDR1 and CDR2: SGDLS, YYNGEE. The chain's CDR3 is CASNAPNSPLHF. The CDR3 DNA sequence: TGTGCCAGCAACGCTCCGAATTCACCCCTCCACTTT.

This clonotype was counted at least ten times. The V call is TRBV19, the J call TRBJ1-2; D ambiguous. The V and J ends lost 2 bases and 8 bases respectively, with 21 bases between them. CDR1 is LNHDA, CDR2 SQIVND, per germline (reference sequence). The CDR3 runs to 16 residues. The CDR3 loop reads CASSITHSGEWVGYTF. The CDR3 DNA sequence: TGTGCCAGTAGTATAACTCATTCCGGGGAATGGGTAGGCTACACCTTC.

This sequence joins TRBV12-3 or TRBV12-4 and TRBJ1-4; D unresolved. The CDR3 is made up of 12 amino acids. V was shortened by 6 bases and J by 8 bases, with 10 bases between the two germline ends. CDR3 sequence: CASRGRHEKLFF. DNA for the CDR3: TGTGCCAGCAGGGGCAGGCACGAAAAACTGTTTTTT.

As to this clonotype: A single base separates this from a much larger clone, so it may be a read error. The chain employs TRBV5-1 and TRBJ2-5, with D possibly called TRBD1 or TRBD2 (6 bases each). This CDR3 is built from 16 residues. The V and J ends lost 5 bases and 6 bases respectively, with 23 bases between them. Germline V gene data show CDR1 as SGHRS and CDR2 as YFSETQ. The CDR3 protein is CASSRGGSGADQTQYF. DNA for the CDR3: TGCGCCAGCAGTCGAGGGGGGTCGGGGGCGGATCAGACCCAGTACTTC.

This clonotype has a handful of counts. The chain carries TRBV30 and TRBJ1-1; D call uncertain. CDR1 and CDR2 from the germline V gene are GTSNPN and SVGIG (reference sequence). The CDR3 covers 11 residues. The V end lost 3 bases, the J end lost 3 bases, and 5 bases lay between the germline ends. The chain's CDR3 is CAWSDYTEAFF. CDR3 sequence (DNA): TGTGCCTGGAGCGACTACACTGAAGCTTTCTTT.

The gene calls are TRBV15 and TRBJ2-7, with D unclear. V was clipped by 1 base and J by 3 bases, with 7 bases between them. The germline CDR1 and CDR2 sequences are LNHNV and YYDKDF (reference sequence). The CDR3 totals 13 residues. CDR3 sequence (DNA): TGTGCCACCAGCAGAGCCATTAACTACGAGCAGTACTTC. Translation: CATSRAINYEQYF.

The chain joins TRBV19 to TRBJ1-5; weak D call: TRBD1 (6 bases). Germline V gene lookup returns CDR1 LNHDA and CDR2 SQIVND (reference sequence). V gave up 4 bases and J gave up 2 bases, with 12 bases separating them. CDR3 size: 15 residues. CDR3 in amino acids: CASSKRDNGNQPQHF. The CDR3 nucleotides are TGTGCCAGTAGTAAAAGGGACAATGGCAATCAGCCCCAGCATTTT.

This chain joins TRBV11-1 and TRBJ2-3; 7 bases are a match to TRBD2. The V segment lost 3 bases and the J segment 2 bases; nucleotides outside the gene matches: 5. Germline V CDR1 and CDR2: SGHAT, FQDESV (reference sequence). This CDR3 spans 15 amino acids. The CDR3 nucleotides read TGTGCCAGCAGCTTGACTAGCAGGGACACAGATACGCAGTATTTT. Encoded protein: CASSLTSRDTDTQYF.

Comments on this clonotype: The CDR3 does not end in the conserved phenylalanine or tryptophan, so this is likely a read error. The rearrangement joins TRBV20-1 to TRBJ1-2; TRBD1 aligns across 7 bases. CDR1 DFQATT and CDR2 SNEGSKA come from the germline V gene (reference sequence). CDR3 length: 13 amino acids. The V and J ends lost 6 bases and 3 bases, in that order; junction bases with no gene match: 7. The DNA of the CDR3 is TGCAGTGCCAACGACAGGGCTGACTATGGCTACACCTCC. This sequence encodes CSANDRADYGYTS.

The CDR3 DNA sequence: TGTGCCAGCAGCCTACTAGCGGGCGACGGAGAGACCCAGTACTTC. Translation: CASSLLAGDGETQYF. J is TRBJ2-5 and V is TRBV6-1, with 9 bases aligning to TRBD2. The CDR3 extends over 15 amino acids. Germline loops: CDR1 MNHNS, CDR2 SASEGT. With V trimmed by 6 bases and J by 4 bases, 9 bases remained unmatched.